The source of this T cell receptor beta chain is a study of blood T cell repertoires in COVID-19. Study summary: Sample material is recorded as cDNA or gDNA derived from T cells, B-cell-depleted T cells, or PBMCs.

CDR3 length: 14 amino acids. Germline lookup yields CDR1 MDHEN and CDR2 SYDVKM. Trimming cost V 6 bases and J 4 bases, with 14 bases left between them. Assay: immunoSEQ multiplex PCR; the TCRdb copy retains only in-frame clones and omits some. This sample has more than 110,000 clones, with about 87% found just once. V usage is TRBV28 and J usage is TRBJ2-3; D is perhaps TRBD1 (7 bases). This TCR was sampled from a woman in her 40s with acute or convalescent COVID-19. The sequenced sample consisted of peripheral blood. CDR3 amino acids: CASSLTGEADTQYF. The CDR3 coding sequence is TGTGCCAGCAGCCTAACAGGGGAGGCAGATACGCAGTATTTT.